This T cell receptor beta chain was obtained from a study of CD8+ T cells in alopecia areata. RNA was extracted and reverse transcribed into cDNA as the sequencing template. The repertoire was sequenced with immunoSEQ multiplex PCR; TCRdb's copy has only in-frame clones and lacks some. The sample yields around 300,000 clones, about 60% seen once. Regarding this clone: Its target is not known.

Study findings and constraints: The study found tofacitinib significantly decreased scalp clonality and expanded CD8+ clones among the top 100. Higher clonality than in normal scalp was seen in lesional scalp, especially alopecia totalis/universalis. Uncertainty remains about how baseline CD8+ expansion links to response, with one nonresponder.

Treatment defined: oral pan-JAK inhibitor, 5-10 mg twice daily. The length of the CDR3 is 15 residues. V shed 6 bases and J 7 bases; nucleotides not matched to a gene: 9. Germline V gene data show CDR1 as MNHNY and CDR2 as SVGAGI (reference sequence). This chain joins TRBV6-6 and TRBJ2-7, with 13 bases identical to TRBD2. The sequencing used CD4+ T cells sorted from blood, collected at approximately week 52, from a patient treated with tofacitinib. The sequence came from a human donor with alopecia areata. The chain's CDR3 is CASRRLAGGPVEQYF. The CDR3, as DNA: TGTGCCAGCAGGCGACTAGCGGGGGGCCCCGTGGAGCAGTACTTC.